The 11 T cell receptor beta chains reported below all come from one sample, sequenced in a study of T cell responses to AZD1222 COVID-19 vaccine. Profiling relied on immunoSEQ multiplex PCR, and the TCRdb table lists in-frame clones only, not all of them. Of 100,000 or so clones detected, 85% to 90% appear once; the ten largest clones hold around 17%. Sequencing used peripheral blood, obtained on day 0 of AZD1222 vaccination. The receptor set was obtained from an adult in good health.

This clone appeared a single time. The chain recombines TRBV6-5 with TRBJ2-7; the match to TRBD2 covers 10 bases. Germline V CDR1 and CDR2: MNHEY, SVGAGI. The CDR3 consists of 15 residues. Trimming at V came to 9 bases and at J to 0 bases, leaving 8 bases not matched to a gene. The CDR3 region has the DNA TGTGCCAGTCGCCTAGCGGGAGATCCCTCCTACGAGCAGTACTTC. Translation: CASRLAGDPSYEQYF.

V is TRBV19 and J is TRBJ2-7, with D possibly being TRBD1 or TRBD2 (5 bases each). Trimming cost V 6 bases and J 4 bases, with 22 bases left between them. The CDR3 consists of 16 residues. Germline V gene lookup returns CDR1 LNHDA and CDR2 SQIVND (reference sequence). Written as DNA, the CDR3 is TGTGCCAGTAGGAACCATCACGGGACGACTACTTACGAGCAGTACTTC. Protein product: CASRNHHGTTTYEQYF.

This clone was seen just once. The V gene is TRBV24-1, the J gene TRBJ2-7; 9 bases align to TRBD1. Germline V gives CDR1 KGHDR, CDR2 SFDVKD. The CDR3 totals 15 residues. V was pared by 3 bases and J by 5 bases, with 7 bases of the junction left unmatched. The CDR3 loop is CATSDPGDRVHEQYF. The CDR3 DNA reads TGTGCCACCAGTGATCCCGGGGACAGGGTCCACGAGCAGTACTTC.

In nucleotides, the CDR3 is TGTGCCAGCAGACCCGACAGGGGAATCACAGATACGCAGTATTTT. Its translation is CASRPDRGITDTQYF. The rearrangement links TRBV25-1 to TRBJ2-3, with 8 bases fitting TRBD1. CDR1 is MGHDK and CDR2 is SYGVNS in the germline V gene. The CDR3 has 15 residues. J lost 2 bases, V lost 6 bases, and 7 bases had no gene match.

This chain uses TRBV11-2 with TRBJ2-7; a weak D match, TRBD1 (6 bases). CDR1 SGHAT and CDR2 FQNNGV come from the germline V gene. The V end lost 1 base, the J end lost 0 bases, and 10 bases lay between the germline ends. This CDR3 spans 15 amino acids. CDR3 residues: CASSLVAGDSYEQYF. DNA of the CDR3: TGTGCCAGCAGCTTAGTGGCAGGGGACTCCTACGAGCAGTACTTC.

The chain joins TRBV11-2 to TRBJ2-7; 13 nucleotides align to TRBD2. The CDR3 has 15 residues. Trimming cost V 4 bases and J 5 bases; bases outside gene matches: 5. CDR1 SGHAT and CDR2 FQNNGV come from the germline V gene. CDR3 protein: CASSYGLAGEDEQYF. CDR3 sequence (DNA): TGTGCCAGCAGCTACGGACTAGCGGGAGAGGACGAGCAGTACTTC.

Only a few counts were recorded for this clone. The same CDR3 also results from other DNA sequences found in this sample. The genes are TRBV6-6 and TRBJ1-3, with 10 bases that match TRBD1. After removal of 8 bases from V and 1 base from J, the junction contained 8 bases not matched to a gene. The CDR3 extends over 16 amino acids. Germline values: CDR1 MNHNY, CDR2 SVGAGI (reference sequence). CDR3 nucleotide sequence: TGTGCCAGCGCCCGGGACAGGGGTGCTTCTGGAAACACCATATATTTT. It codes for CASARDRGASGNTIYF.

This chain uses TRBV3-1 (or the pseudogene TRBV3-2) with TRBJ2-3; D unclear. In germline, CDR1 is LGHDT, CDR2 YNNKEL (reference sequence). With 4 bases removed from V and 4 bases from J, the gap between germline ends came to 9 bases. The CDR3 length is 13 residues. The CDR3 loop is CASSRGSSDTQYF. CDR3 in DNA: TGTGCCAGCAGCCGAGGCAGCTCAGATACGCAGTATTTT.

In its sample, this clone was seen once. The CDR3 loop reads CASTRDNEQFF. In DNA form, the CDR3 reads TGTGCCAGCACGCGCGACAATGAGCAGTTCTTC. The chain uses TRBV2 and TRBJ2-1; D remains ambiguous. This CDR3 has 11 residues. Per the germline V gene, CDR1 is SNHLY and CDR2 is FYNNEI. V was shortened by 7 bases and J by 5 bases, with 6 bases between the two germline ends.

The chain couples TRBV13 to TRBJ1-2; tentatively, D is TRBD1 (6 bases). The germline gives CDR1 PRHDT, CDR2 FYEKMQ (reference sequence). Trimming removed 5 bases from V and 6 bases from J, with 16 bases in between. The CDR3 consists of 14 residues. CDR3 sequence: CASSTLAGGDGYTF. The CDR3 region has the DNA TGTGCCAGCAGCACCCTCGCGGGGGGCGATGGCTACACCTTC.

This sequence joins TRBV30 and TRBJ2-7; D gene unclear. CDR3 length: 13 amino acids. The ends were cut back, 2 bases at V and 1 base at J, with 9 bases in the middle. CDR1 and CDR2 (germline): GTSNPN, SVGIG (reference sequence). The CDR3 coding sequence is TGTGCCTGGAGTCCAGTAGGGTCCTACGAGCAGTACTTC. Translating it yields CAWSPVGSYEQYF.